Following are 5 T cell receptor beta chains from one sample sequenced in a study of shared clonotypes between healthy human individuals. Assay: immunoSEQ multiplex PCR; the TCRdb copy retains only in-frame clones and omits some. Of approximately 2,300,000 clones listed, just under 95% are singletons. The sequenced sample was naive CD4+ T cells from PBMCs. Subset reported: CD45RA+ positively selected. The receptors were sampled from a man between 18 and 35 years old in good health. Some clones in this sample may be carry-over from other donors' samples.

The J gene is TRBJ2-7, the V gene TRBV13, with 11 bases matching TRBD2. From germline, CDR1 is PRHDT and CDR2 FYEKMQ (reference sequence). The CDR3 has 16 residues. The J segment lost 3 bases and the V segment lost 4 bases, leaving 8 bases of the junction unmatched. Written as DNA, the CDR3 is TGTGCCAGCAGCTCTAGGGCTAGCGGGAGGATCTACGAGCAGTACTTC. This translates into CASSSRASGRIYEQYF.

The chain carries TRBV7-3 and TRBJ1-6; D is unresolved. V was pared by 0 bases and J by 7 bases, with 4 bases between. Per germline, CDR1 SGHTA and CDR2 FQGTGA. This CDR3 has 13 amino acids. DNA for the CDR3: TGTGCCAGCAGCTTAACGGAGAATTCACCCCTCCACTTT. This sequence encodes CASSLTENSPLHF. Combining the CDR3 with reference TRBV7-3 and TRBJ1-6 gives the whole variable domain GAGVSQTPSNKVTEKGKYVELRCDPISGHTALYWYRQSLGQGPEFLIYFQGTGAADDSGLPNDRFFAVRPEGSVSTLKIQRTERGDSAVYLCASSLTENSPLHFGNGTRLTVT.

This chain joins TRBV2 and TRBJ2-3, with D perhaps TRBD1 (6 bases). Germline CDR1 SNHLY, CDR2 FYNNEI. The V end was cut by 5 bases, the J end by 1 base, with 10 bases between. This CDR3 comprises 14 residues. Here the CDR3 DNA reads TGTGCCAGCAGTCTCGACAGGCGCACAGATACGCAGTATTTT. As protein: CASSLDRRTDTQYF. The full variable domain, with the rest looked up from reference TRBV2 and TRBJ2-3, is EPEVTQTPSHQVTQMGQEVILRCVPISNHLYFYWYRQILGQKVEFLVSFYNNEISEKSEIFDDQFSVERPDGSNFTLKIRSTKLEDSAMYFCASSLDRRTDTQYFGPGTRLTVL.

For this clone: Other DNA sequences in this sample translate to the same CDR3. J is TRBJ2-2 and V is TRBV6-6, with D tentatively TRBD1 (6 bases). CDR3 size: 14 residues. CDR1 is MNHNY, CDR2 SVGAGI, per germline (reference sequence). Trimming stripped 4 bases from V and 1 base from J, with 7 bases between. Here the CDR3 DNA reads TGTGCCAGCAGTTTACAGGGGAACACCGGGGAGCTGTTTTTT. This encodes CASSLQGNTGELFF.

About this clone: The sample contains more than one DNA sequence encoding this CDR3. The V call is TRBV19, the J call TRBJ2-3; D is undetermined. The CDR3 extends over 15 amino acids. Germline loops: CDR1 LNHDA, CDR2 SQIVND (reference sequence). V gave up 3 bases and J gave up 2 bases, with 12 bases separating them. The CDR3: CASSIRSASTDTQYF. For the CDR3, the DNA is TGTGCCAGTAGTATCCGAAGCGCTTCCACAGATACGCAGTATTTT.